The 17 T cell receptor beta chains listed next were all sequenced from one sample in a study of T cells after yellow fever vaccination. TCRdb processed the 5' RACE reads anew with MiXCR; each CDR3 protein has one entry. This sample has hundreds of thousands of distinct CDR3 sequences; around 5.3% occur once, and the top ten carry less than 3.5%. Sequencing used CD4+ T cells sorted from PBMCs, obtained on the day of the yellow fever booster vaccination. These receptors were collected from a young man who received the YFV17D yellow fever vaccine.

This clonotype has a handful of counts. This chain connects TRBV5-1 to TRBJ1-1; 8 bases are a match to TRBD1. Germline loops: CDR1 SGHRS, CDR2 YFSETQ. J was trimmed by 0 bases and V by 4 bases; bases with no gene match: 2. The CDR3 sequence is 14 residues long. The CDR3 protein is CASSPDRVNTEAFF. As DNA, the CDR3 is TGCGCCAGCAGCCCGGACAGGGTGAACACTGAAGCTTTCTTT. Complete variable domain (other parts from reference TRBV5-1 and TRBJ1-1): KAGVTQTPRYLIKTRGQQVTLSCSPISGHRSVSWYQQTPGQGLQFLFEYFSETQRNKGNFPGRFSGRQFSNSRSEMNVSTLELGDSALYLCASSPDRVNTEAFFGQGTRLTVV.

This clonotype was seen a handful of times. The chain links TRBV11-2 to TRBJ1-1; D is unclear. The CDR3 consists of 13 residues. V was shortened by 6 bases and J by 0 bases, with 8 bases between the two germline ends. Germline V gene lookup returns CDR1 SGHAT and CDR2 FQNNGV. CDR3 sequence: CASRLTVNTEAFF. The CDR3 nucleotides are TGTGCCAGCAGATTGACGGTGAACACTGAAGCTTTCTTT.

As DNA, the CDR3 is TGTGCCAGCAGCGGTTTAGCGGGGGGGTTTGTCGATGAGCAGTTCTTC. Encoded protein: CASSGLAGGFVDEQFF. The chain recombines TRBV7-3 with TRBJ2-1; 11 positions match TRBD2. Germline assignment: CDR1 SGHTA and CDR2 FQGTGA. CDR3 size: 16 residues. The J segment lost 8 bases and the V segment lost 5 bases, leaving 11 bases of the junction unmatched.

This clonotype was observed a handful of times. The chain has TRBV6-2 or TRBV6-3 and TRBJ2-7, with D tentatively TRBD1 (6 bases). Trimming removed 0 bases at V and 7 bases at J, with 16 bases between. Germline V gene lookup returns CDR1 MNHEY and CDR2 SVGEGT. The CDR3 length is 15 residues. In DNA, the CDR3 is TGTGCCAGCAGTTACTCGGTGGGGGCAGTGGGAGAGCAGTACGTC. This sequence encodes CASSYSVGAVGEQYV.

This clonotype was recorded a few times. V is TRBV5-1 and J is TRBJ2-3; D gene unclear. With 3 bases removed from V and 0 bases from J, the gap between germline ends came to 8 bases. Germline V gives CDR1 SGHRS, CDR2 YFSETQ. This CDR3 has 14 residues. The CDR3 coding sequence is TGCGCCAGCAGCTCGGGTCCTAGCACAGATACGCAGTATTTT. It yields the protein CASSSGPSTDTQYF.

This clonotype was recorded a few times. The gene calls are TRBV9 and TRBJ2-1; possible D gene TRBD2, 5 bases. V was shortened by 3 bases and J by 0 bases, with 22 bases between the two germline ends. This CDR3 spans 19 amino acids. Germline V gives CDR1 SGDLS, CDR2 YYNGEE. The CDR3 nucleotides read TGTGCCAGCAGCGCACACAAACTTTTAGGACTGAGCTCCTACAATGAGCAGTTCTTC. This translates into CASSAHKLLGLSSYNEQFF.

The chain combines TRBV18 with TRBJ1-6; no reliable D call. Germline CDR1 and CDR2: KGHSH and LQKENI. Trimming pared 0 bases from V and 8 bases from J, leaving 2 bases between. This CDR3 region has 12 residues. The CDR3 bases are TGTGCCAGCTCACCACCGGATTCACCCCTCCACTTT. This sequence encodes CASSPPDSPLHF. The whole variable domain, remainder taken from reference TRBV18 and TRBJ1-6, is NAGVMQNPRHLVRRRGQEARLRCSPMKGHSHVYWYRQLPEEGLKFMVYLQKENIIDESGMPKERFSAEFPKEGPSILRIQQVVRGDSAAYFCASSPPDSPLHFGNGTRLTVT.

This clonotype was counted ten times or more. The chain employs TRBV12-3 or TRBV12-4 and TRBJ1-2; 9 positions agree with TRBD1. With V trimmed by 5 bases and J by 6 bases, 4 bases remained unmatched. This CDR3 is built from 13 residues. For the CDR3, the DNA is TGTGCCAGCAGTATGGGACAGGGAAATGGCTACACCTTC. Translating it yields CASSMGQGNGYTF.

This clonotype was counted only a few times. This chain links TRBV10-3 with TRBJ2-5; 13 bases line up with TRBD2. The V gene's germline CDR1 is ENHRY and CDR2 SYGVKD. With V trimmed by 4 bases and J by 5 bases, 4 bases remained unmatched. The CDR3 contains 15 residues. In DNA, the CDR3 is TGTGCCATCAGTGCTACTAGCGGGGGGGATGAGACCCAGTACTTC. Translated: CAISATSGGDETQYF.

Only a few counts were recorded for this clonotype. This chain links TRBV5-6 with TRBJ2-1; 9 bases agree with TRBD1. The CDR3 loop spans 15 amino acids. Unmatched junction bases numbered 10, after V lost 3 bases and J lost 9 bases. Germline-derived CDR1 and CDR2 are SGHDT and YYEEEE. The chain's CDR3 is CASSSARQGDTEQFF. The CDR3 region has the DNA TGTGCCAGCAGCTCGGCCAGACAGGGGGATACTGAGCAGTTCTTC.

This clonotype was detected a few times. The chain has TRBV7-2 and TRBJ1-1, with D perhaps matching TRBD1 (5 bases). The germline V and J ends were trimmed by 5 bases and 4 bases, with 26 bases remaining between them. The CDR3 consists of 18 residues. From germline, CDR1 is SGHTA and CDR2 FQGNSA. CDR3 residues: CASSTIRDWEGRATEAFF. CDR3 DNA: TGTGCCAGCAGCACAATCCGGGACTGGGAAGGAAGGGCCACTGAAGCTTTCTTT.

The chain carries TRBV3-1 and TRBJ1-3; D gene uncertain. This CDR3 comprises 15 residues. The V gene lost 2 bases and the J gene lost 0 bases, with 8 bases spanning the gap. Germline values: CDR1 LGHDT, CDR2 YNNKEL (reference sequence). CDR3: CASSQRLISGNTIYF. The CDR3 nucleotides read TGTGCCAGCAGCCAAAGACTGATCTCTGGAAACACCATATATTTT.

This clonotype has just a few counts. The chain employs TRBV10-2 and TRBJ2-1, with 9 bases identical to TRBD1. V trimming: 10 bases; J trimming: 4 bases; junction bases outside the gene matches: 11. The germline CDR1 and CDR2 sequences are WSHSY and SAAADI. This CDR3 contains 15 residues. The CDR3 loop is CATRDREDLYNEQFF. Written as DNA, the CDR3 is TGCGCCACCAGGGACAGGGAAGATTTATACAATGAGCAGTTCTTC.

This clonotype has just a few counts. This chain joins TRBV6-5 and TRBJ1-1; D possibly corresponds to TRBD1 (5 bases). The CDR3 runs 15 residues. The germline V gene encodes CDR1 MNHEY and CDR2 SVGAGI. V was shortened by 5 bases and J by 1 base, with 14 bases between the two germline ends. This CDR3 reads CASSQLPDRNTEAFF. As DNA, the CDR3 is TGTGCCAGCAGTCAACTTCCCGACAGGAACACTGAAGCTTTCTTT.

The chain has TRBV7-9 and TRBJ2-5, with D unclear. The V gene lost 6 bases and the J gene lost 4 bases, with 15 bases spanning the gap. The germline V gene has CDR1 SEHNR and CDR2 FQNEAQ (reference sequence). This CDR3 comprises 14 residues. Here the CDR3 reads CASSHRALVETQYF. As DNA, the CDR3 is TGTGCCAGCAGTCATCGGGCCCTTGTAGAGACCCAGTACTTC.

This clonotype turned up a few times. This chain joins TRBV9 and TRBJ1-5, with D perhaps TRBD1 (5 bases). The V gene's germline CDR1 is SGDLS and CDR2 YYNGEE. V gave up 2 bases and J gave up 5 bases, with 14 bases separating them. CDR3 size: 15 residues. The CDR3 sequence: CASSVDPGRDQPQHF. DNA for the CDR3: TGTGCCAGCAGCGTGGACCCAGGGAGGGATCAGCCCCAGCATTTT.

At least ten counts were recorded for this clonotype. This chain joins TRBV5-1 and TRBJ1-1, with a tentative D call TRBD1 (5 bases). CDR1 SGHRS and CDR2 YFSETQ come from the germline V gene. The CDR3 sequence is 17 residues long. Trimming took off 7 bases at V and 0 bases at J, with 22 bases between the two ends. In DNA, the CDR3 is TGCGCCAGCGCTTTGGGGCGGGGGACCCATTTGAACACTGAAGCTTTCTTT. It translates to CASALGRGTHLNTEAFF.